This T cell receptor (beta chain) was identified in a study of control samples from healthy donors and cancer patients. V was cut by 2 bases and J by 10 bases, with 9 bases left in between. CDR3 length: 13 residues. Germline CDR1 and CDR2: MNHNS and SASEGT. Sequencing used immunoSEQ multiplex PCR; TCRdb keeps in-frame clones, though not all of them. In the table there are tens of thousands of clones, nearly 90% of which are singletons. This clone is classed as large. The rearrangement joins TRBV6-1 to TRBJ1-6, with D tentatively TRBD1 (5 bases). This sequence was found in a man in his fifties in good health. The sample taken for sequencing was blood. CDR3 sequence reads: CASSETRGSPLHF. In DNA, the CDR3 is TGTGCCAGCAGTGAAACAAGGGGATCACCCCTCCACTTT.